Listed here are 14 T cell receptor beta chains from one sample, sequenced in a study of blood T cell repertoires in COVID-19. The method was immunoSEQ multiplex PCR; TCRdb's version includes in-frame clones alone and lacks a portion of them. Of about 80,000 clones in the sample, approximately 90% were seen once. The sample comprised peripheral blood. These receptors all come from a woman of 80 years or more with active or convalescent COVID-19.

This clone was seen only a few times. This chain joins TRBV28 and TRBJ1-2; 8 nucleotides match TRBD1. V lost 2 bases, J lost 0 bases, and 8 bases stayed unmatched. The CDR3 is 17 residues long. Germline CDR1 and CDR2: MDHEN and SYDVKM. The CDR3 region is CASSLPGTGQANYGYTF. CDR3 DNA sequence: TGTGCCAGCAGTTTACCGGGGACAGGACAAGCTAACTATGGCTACACCTTC.

The chain couples TRBV2 to TRBJ1-1; the D gene is possibly TRBD1 (6 bases). Trimming stripped 5 bases from V and 3 bases from J, with 13 bases between. This CDR3 has 14 residues. In germline, CDR1 is SNHLY, CDR2 FYNNEI. CDR3 protein: CASSFRTEYTEAFF. The CDR3 nucleotides read TGTGCCAGCAGTTTTCGGACAGAGTACACTGAAGCTTTCTTT.

CDR3 sequence reads: CATSDSGKAQHF. The DNA for the CDR3 is TGTGCCACCAGTGATTCAGGCAAAGCCCAGCATTTT. The rearrangement links TRBV24-1 to TRBJ1-5, with D uncertain. V was pared by 2 bases and J by 11 bases, with 9 bases between. From germline, CDR1 is KGHDR and CDR2 SFDVKD. This CDR3 has 12 residues.

The rearrangement links TRBV4-3 to TRBJ2-1, with D tentatively TRBD1 (6 bases). CDR3 size: 16 residues. The V gene's germline CDR1 is LGHNA and CDR2 YSLEER. With 2 bases removed from V and 4 bases from J, the gap between germline ends came to 15 bases. In nucleotides, the CDR3 is TGCGCCAGCAGCCAAAATGATCGGACAGCTTACAATGAGCAGTTCTTC. This encodes CASSQNDRTAYNEQFF.

V and J are TRBV28 and TRBJ1-5; 8 positions match TRBD1. With V trimmed by 6 bases and J by 1 base, 11 bases remained unmatched. Germline V gene lookup returns CDR1 MDHEN and CDR2 SYDVKM. The CDR3 extends over 17 amino acids. CDR3 in DNA: TGTGCCAGCAGCCCACCCAGACAGGGGATCAGCAATCAGCCCCAGCATTTT. It is translated as CASSPPRQGISNQPQHF.

The rearrangement joins TRBV5-1 to TRBJ2-7; D possibly corresponds to TRBD2 (5 bases). The V end lost 3 bases, the J end lost 0 bases, and 19 bases lay between the germline ends. Germline loops: CDR1 SGHRS, CDR2 YFSETQ. The CDR3 is made up of 17 amino acids. The CDR3 reads CASSSGDGRPPSYEQYF. The CDR3 coding sequence is TGCGCCAGCAGCTCAGGAGATGGGAGACCCCCCTCCTACGAGCAGTACTTC. The full variable domain, in which reference TRBV5-1 and TRBJ2-7 provide the parts outside the CDR3, is KAGVTQTPRYLIKTRGQQVTLSCSPISGHRSVSWYQQTPGQGLQFLFEYFSETQRNKGNFPGRFSGRQFSNSRSEMNVSTLELGDSALYLCASSSGDGRPPSYEQYFGPGTRLTVT.

The rearrangement joins TRBV24-1 to TRBJ2-7; 9 bases line up with TRBD1. The CDR3 runs to 15 residues. Unmatched junction bases numbered 7, after V lost 6 bases and J lost 2 bases. CDR1 KGHDR and CDR2 SFDVKD come from the germline V gene. CDR3 in amino acids: CATSPRQGGAYEQYF. As DNA, the CDR3 is TGTGCCACCAGTCCCCGACAGGGGGGAGCCTACGAGCAGTACTTC.

The chain employs TRBV3-1 (or the pseudogene TRBV3-2) and TRBJ1-5; TRBD1 agrees at 7 bases. Germline CDR1 is LGHDT and CDR2 is YNNKEL (reference sequence). The length of the CDR3 is 15 residues. V gave up 8 bases and J gave up 2 bases; unmatched junction bases: 9. This CDR3 is CASCRDSRGNQPQHF. For the CDR3, the DNA is TGTGCCAGCTGTCGGGACAGCAGAGGCAATCAGCCCCAGCATTTT.

This sequence joins TRBV7-7 and TRBJ2-6; no definite D call. In germline, CDR1 is SSHAT, CDR2 FNYEAQ (reference sequence). The CDR3 has 17 amino acids. The V end was cut by 5 bases, the J end by 4 bases, with 18 bases between. CDR3 amino acids: CASSRLPPNWGANVLTF. In DNA form, the CDR3 reads TGTGCCAGCAGCCGCTTACCTCCTAACTGGGGGGCCAACGTCCTGACTTTC.

The chain recombines TRBV30 with TRBJ2-3; 11 bases match TRBD2. CDR1 and CDR2 (germline): GTSNPN, SVGIG (reference sequence). Unmatched junction bases numbered 9, after V lost 5 bases and J lost 8 bases. CDR3 length equals 14 residues. This CDR3 is CAWGTSGRRVTQYF. The CDR3 DNA reads as TGTGCCTGGGGTACTAGCGGGAGACGGGTTACGCAGTATTTT.

Here the CDR3 DNA reads TGTGCCATCAGCGTAGCGGGAAGCTCCTACAATGAGCAGTTCTTC. Protein sequence: CAISVAGSSYNEQFF. V and J are TRBV10-3 and TRBJ2-1; 8 nucleotides align to TRBD2. Germline V lookup: CDR1 ENHRY, CDR2 SYGVKD. The ends lost 6 bases at V and 0 bases at J; junction bases unmatched: 4. CDR3 length: 15 amino acids.

The CDR3, as DNA: TGCGCCAGCAGGCCTCGGGCAGCGGGGTTAGAGAATTCACCCCTCCACTTT. Amino acids: CASRPRAAGLENSPLHF. The chain joins TRBV4-1 to TRBJ1-6; D not certain. V lost 6 bases and J 7 bases, leaving 22 bases between the germline ends. Germline values: CDR1 MGHRA, CDR2 YSYEKL. CDR3 length equals 17 residues.

The V and J genes are TRBV2 and TRBJ2-2; 9 bases match TRBD1. The germline gives CDR1 SNHLY, CDR2 FYNNEI. Trimming took 6 bases from V and 7 from J; bases not matched to a gene: 12. This CDR3 is 16 amino acids long. The CDR3 coding sequence is TGTGCCAGCAGAGCGTTCGACAGGGGGAATAGCGGGGAGCTGTTTTTT. Translation: CASRAFDRGNSGELFF.

This chain uses TRBV19 with TRBJ2-4; TRBD1 aligns across 7 bases. CDR1 is LNHDA and CDR2 is SQIVND in the germline V gene (reference sequence). V lost 3 bases and J lost 7; bases outside the gene matches: 12. The CDR3 spans 16 residues. CDR3 sequence: CASSIRGKGAVNIQYF. CDR3 in DNA: TGTGCCAGTAGTATCAGAGGGAAGGGGGCCGTCAACATTCAGTACTTC.